This TCR beta chain appears in the sequencing data of a study of blood T cell repertoires in COVID-19. Turning to the study itself: The study drew acute and convalescent COVID-19 samples from the United States, Italy and Spain. Nucleic acid was either cDNA or gDNA, and it came from T cells, B-cell-depleted T cells, or PBMCs.

The junction had 5 bases not matched to a gene; V was cut back by 6 bases and J by 3 bases. CDR1 and CDR2 from the germline V gene are MNHEY and SVGAGI. The CDR3 is 15 residues long. In the original analysis: The authors estimated nucleated cell counts from reference gene primer amplification. Sequenced by immunoSEQ multiplex PCR; TCRdb stores in-frame clones only, minus some. D and trimming come from the DNA, and the V and J calls and clone size come from that table. This table holds around 130,000 clones, over 75% found once. This TCR came from a man in his sixties or seventies with active or convalescent COVID-19. Material: peripheral blood. This chain connects TRBV6-5 to TRBJ2-7; 13 nucleotides match TRBD2. The CDR3 DNA reads TGTGCCAGCAGACGCGGGACTAGCGGGGACTACGAGCAGTACTTC. Translated: CASRRGTSGDYEQYF.